This paragraph reports one T cell receptor (beta chain). Produced via immunoSEQ multiplex PCR; TCRdb's table is partial and in-frame only. The profile shows 75,000 to 85,000 clones, roughly 94% of them singletons. Patients' lesions had not changed for the previous 6 months. This specimen comes from a study of resident and recirculating memory T cells in vitiligo. Study information: Samples were epidermis from two lesional and two nonlesional sites, plus PBMCs.

Germline CDR1 and CDR2: KGHSH and LQKENI. V was clipped by 4 bases and J by 1 base, with 7 bases between them. The CDR3 sequence is 13 residues long. The receptor comes from a male donor with vitiligo. The sample consisted of blood. This chain connects TRBV18 to TRBJ2-5; D is perhaps TRBD2 (6 bases). The CDR3 nucleotides are TGTGCCAGCTCACGGGGGGTCCAAGAGACCCAGTACTTC. This codes for CASSRGVQETQYF.